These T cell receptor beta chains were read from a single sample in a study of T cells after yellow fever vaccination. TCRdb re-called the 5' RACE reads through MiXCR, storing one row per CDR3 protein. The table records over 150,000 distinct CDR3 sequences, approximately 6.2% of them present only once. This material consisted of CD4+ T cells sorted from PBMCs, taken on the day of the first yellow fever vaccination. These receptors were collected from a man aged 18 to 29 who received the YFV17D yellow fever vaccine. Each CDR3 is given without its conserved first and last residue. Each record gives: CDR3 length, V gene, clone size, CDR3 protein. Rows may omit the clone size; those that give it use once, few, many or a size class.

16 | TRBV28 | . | ASSLWGLRVYGKNIQY
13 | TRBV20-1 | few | SAPYGAARTDTQY
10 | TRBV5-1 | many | ASSTPKDTQY
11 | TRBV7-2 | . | ASSLSVPRGYT
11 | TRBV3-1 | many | ASIFSGGLEQY
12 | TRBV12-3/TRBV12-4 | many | ASSPRQGRETQY
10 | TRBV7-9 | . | ASSLSGEAQY
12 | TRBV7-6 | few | ASGRRGNNEKLF
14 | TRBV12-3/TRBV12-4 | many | ASAATAGSSYNEQF
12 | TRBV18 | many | ASSRGQNQETQY
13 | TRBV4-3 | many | ASSQDLSDQETQY
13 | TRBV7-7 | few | ASSLAGGQSDTQY
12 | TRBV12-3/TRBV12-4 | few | ASTLRTGGGEQY
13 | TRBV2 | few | ASRTGYMRGNTIY
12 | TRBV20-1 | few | SAPGGRGADTQY
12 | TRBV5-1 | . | ASLTIPHTGGLF
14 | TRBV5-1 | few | ASSLDSGDGTDTQY
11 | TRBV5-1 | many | ASSAGTFYEQY
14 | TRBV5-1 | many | ASSLPDIPTNEKLF
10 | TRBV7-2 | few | ASSLDAGGYT
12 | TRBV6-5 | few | ASSFDRNTGELF
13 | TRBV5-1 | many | ASSLVGIEGNEAF
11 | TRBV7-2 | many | ASSFTELQPQH
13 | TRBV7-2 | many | ASSSRTGRAGELF
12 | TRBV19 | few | ASSIGTQNTEAF
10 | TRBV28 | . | ASSLSHFRYT
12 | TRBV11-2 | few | ASSFRQATDTQY
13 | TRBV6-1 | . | ASSESFVWGQPQH
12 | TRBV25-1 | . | ATKRGHSSYEQY
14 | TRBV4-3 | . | ASSQGLPSGANVLT
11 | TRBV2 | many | ASSANAGETQY
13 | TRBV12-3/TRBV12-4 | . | ASRKGGSYNSPLH
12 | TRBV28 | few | ASSSSRVGGELF
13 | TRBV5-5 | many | ASSPLGGLVSEQF
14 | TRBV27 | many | ASSYGLAGGQDTQY